The clone carrying this T cell receptor beta chain was counted ten times or more. TCRdb's table, derived via immunoSEQ multiplex PCR, lists solely in-frame clones and lacks some. This table has around 80,000 clones, about 91% appearing once. These data belong to a study of T cell changes during pregnancy in multiple sclerosis. The input for sequencing was peripheral blood, taken before pregnancy. This receptor was identified in a female donor with multiple sclerosis, enrolled in a pregnancy study.

The CDR3 coding sequence is TGTGCCAGTACCAACCAGGCAGGGGCCGGTGGCTACACCTTC. Protein product: CASTNQAGAGGYTF. This rearrangement joins TRBV19 to TRBJ1-2; a possible D gene is TRBD1 (6 bases). Per germline, CDR1 LNHDA and CDR2 SQIVND (reference sequence). The V gene lost 7 bases and the J gene lost 7 bases, with 19 bases spanning the gap. This CDR3 is built from 14 residues.